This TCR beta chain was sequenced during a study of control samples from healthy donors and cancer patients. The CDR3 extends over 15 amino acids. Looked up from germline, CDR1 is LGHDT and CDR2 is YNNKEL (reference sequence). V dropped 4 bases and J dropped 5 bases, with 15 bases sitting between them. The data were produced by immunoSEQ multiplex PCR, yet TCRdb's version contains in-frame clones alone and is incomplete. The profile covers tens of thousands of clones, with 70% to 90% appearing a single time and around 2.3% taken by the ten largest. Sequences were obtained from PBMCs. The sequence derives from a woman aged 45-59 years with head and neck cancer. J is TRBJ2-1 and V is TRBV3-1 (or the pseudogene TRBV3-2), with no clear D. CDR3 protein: CASSPIRAYNNEQFF. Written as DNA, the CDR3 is TGTGCCAGCAGCCCGATTCGCGCCTATAACAATGAGCAGTTCTTC.